This is a list of T cell receptor beta chains from one sample in a study of CD8 T cells in ankylosing spondylitis. Via MiXCR, TCRdb re-called the 5' RACE reads, giving one row per CDR3 protein. The data contain roughly 140,000 distinct CDR3 sequences, roughly 44% of them seen just once; the ten biggest clones take up around 15%. The source material was synovial fluid, either unsorted or a sorted T cell fraction (not recorded which). Source of these receptors: a male donor with ankylosing spondylitis. Both conserved end residues are part of each CDR3. D genes are given only for firm matches. Rows give clone size only sometimes, using once, few, many, or a class for an expanded clone.

.,TRBD2,TRBV3-1,TRBJ2-3,CASSRTSGSWVTDTQYF,TGTGCCAGCAGCCGAACTAGCGGGAGTTGGGTCACAGATACGCAGTATTTT
.,.,TRBV7-3,TRBJ2-2,CASSLRVGTGELFF,TGTGCCAGCAGCCTCAGGGTTGGCACCGGGGAGCTGTTTTTT
few,.,TRBV7-6,TRBJ1-6,CASSDGSGSPLHF,TGTGCCAGCAGCGACGGGTCCGGCTCACCCCTCCACTTT
.,.,TRBV4-2,TRBJ2-7,CASSQLHYEGSYEQYF,TGTGCCAGCAGCCAGCTTCACTATGAGGGTTCCTACGAGCAGTACTTC
few,.,TRBV12-3/TRBV12-4,TRBJ1-5,CASSLSRLNQPQHF,TGTGCCAGCAGTTTATCACGCCTCAATCAGCCCCAGCATTTT
few,TRBD1,TRBV2,TRBJ1-1,CASRDIQGVNTEAFF,TGTGCCAGCAGAGACATACAGGGGGTGAACACTGAAGCTTTCTTT
.,.,TRBV30,TRBJ1-1,CAWSVSRPTEAFF,TGTGCCTGGAGTGTTTCCAGACCGACTGAAGCTTTCTTT
few,.,TRBV4-2,TRBJ1-4,CASSQDIISEAQGRKLFF,TGTGCCAGCAGCCAAGATATAATTAGTGAGGCTCAGGGGAGGAAACTGTTTTTT
.,.,TRBV5-1,TRBJ2-7,CASSFDCYEQYF,TGCGCCAGCAGCTTCGACTGCTACGAGCAGTACTTC
few,TRBD1,TRBV6-5,TRBJ2-5,CASSYENRGIQETQYF,TGTGCCAGCAGTTACGAGAACAGGGGAATCCAAGAGACCCAGTACTTC
.,TRBD1,TRBV5-6,TRBJ1-5,CASSYGQGSQPQHF,TGTGCCAGCAGCTATGGACAGGGAAGTCAGCCCCAGCATTTT
.,.,TRBV12-3/TRBV12-4,TRBJ1-2,CASKLTPTLGAYGYTF,TGTGCCAGCAAACTAACCCCGACACTGGGGGCCTATGGCTACACCTTC
few,TRBD1,TRBV18,TRBJ1-2,CASSRQGRLDGYTF,TGTGCCAGCTCACGACAGGGGAGGCTGGATGGCTACACCTTC
.,.,TRBV7-2,TRBJ1-1,CASSLLWRKGNAEAFF,TGTGCCAGCAGCTTATTGTGGAGGAAGGGGAACGCTGAAGCTTTCTTT
.,TRBD2,TRBV27,TRBJ2-2,CASSQLAGRAGELFF,TGTGCCAGCAGTCAACTAGCGGGAAGGGCCGGGGAGCTGTTTTTT
.,.,TRBV27,TRBJ2-1,CASSTPTSSYDEQFF,TGTGCCAGCTCCACCCCGACCAGCTCCTACGATGAGCAGTTCTTC
.,.,TRBV12-3/TRBV12-4,TRBJ1-1,CASSPPYPSFEAFF,TGTGCCAGCAGTCCTCCTTATCCGTCGTTTGAAGCTTTCTTT
many,.,TRBV7-9,TRBJ1-3,CASSLGTEESGNTIYF,TGTGCCAGCAGCTTGGGGACGGAGGAATCTGGAAACACCATATATTTT
.,TRBD1,TRBV20-1,TRBJ1-2,CSARRRQGRYGYTF,TGCAGTGCTAGACGTAGACAGGGGCGCTATGGCTACACCTTC
few,.,TRBV2,TRBJ2-2,CASCNRDTGELFF,TGTGCCAGCTGTAACAGGGACACCGGGGAGCTGTTTTTT
.,TRBD1,TRBV6-1,TRBJ1-6,CASSAGQTGFAPLHF,TGTGCCAGCAGTGCGGGACAGACCGGCTTTGCACCCCTCCACTTT
many,.,TRBV7-9,TRBJ1-1,CASSPATDFTEAFF,TGTGCCAGCAGCCCCGCGACAGATTTCACTGAAGCTTTCTTT
once,.,TRBV7-9,TRBJ2-7,CASSAPGEPLYEQYF,TGTGCCAGCAGCGCCCCAGGGGAACCCCTCTACGAGCAGTACTTC
.,.,TRBV12-3/TRBV12-4,TRBJ2-3,CASSFNTDTQYF,TGTGCCAGCAGTTTCAACACAGATACGCAGTATTTT
.,.,TRBV28,TRBJ2-1,CASSLALVYYNEQFF,TGTGCCAGCAGCCTGGCACTAGTTTACTACAATGAGCAGTTCTTC
few,.,TRBV7-9,TRBJ1-1,CASSSPSRTEAFF,TGTGCCAGCAGCTCCCCAAGTAGGACTGAAGCTTTCTTT
few,.,TRBV7-9,TRBJ1-1,CASSLFGGWTEAFF,TGTGCCAGCAGCTTATTTGGGGGCTGGACTGAAGCTTTCTTT
few,.,TRBV10-3,TRBJ1-6,CAISESSPSSYNSPLHF,TGTGCCATCAGTGAGTCCAGTCCGAGCTCCTATAATTCACCCCTCCACTTT
.,TRBD2,TRBV20-1,TRBJ2-5,CSAKLAGGWKETQYF,TGCAGTGCAAAACTAGCGGGGGGATGGAAAGAGACCCAGTACTTC
few,.,TRBV12-3/TRBV12-4,TRBJ2-2,CASSGTGTGELFF,TGTGCCAGCAGTGGGACGGGTACCGGGGAGCTGTTTTTT
.,.,TRBV7-8,TRBJ2-7,CASSSGGSATYYEQYF,TGTGCCAGCAGCTCTGGGGGGTCGGCCACGTACTACGAGCAGTACTTC
many,TRBD2,TRBV5-1,TRBJ2-3,CASSFSSGSSTDTQYF,TGCGCCAGCAGCTTTAGTAGCGGGAGTTCGACAGATACGCAGTATTTT
.,.,TRBV7-8,TRBJ2-1,CASSRNRKSFYNEQFF,TGTGCCAGCAGCCGAAACCGGAAAAGCTTCTACAATGAGCAGTTCTTC
.,TRBD2,TRBV20-1,TRBJ2-5,CSARGTSGVETQYF,TGCAGTGCTAGAGGGACTAGCGGGGTGGAGACCCAGTACTTC
.,.,TRBV29-1,TRBJ2-6,CSVPHLDSGANVLTF,TGCAGCGTTCCCCACCTGGACTCTGGGGCCAACGTCCTGACTTTC
.,.,TRBV10-3,TRBJ1-1,CAISDPGTYFGEAFF,TGTGCCATCAGTGATCCCGGGACATACTTCGGTGAAGCTTTCTTT
few,TRBD1,TRBV6-5,TRBJ1-4,CASSYLPGQGNEKLFF,TGTGCCAGCAGTTACCTACCGGGACAGGGTAATGAAAAACTGTTTTTT
.,.,TRBV11-2,TRBJ1-2,CASSLDLADNYGYTF,TGTGCCAGCAGCTTAGATCTGGCAGATAACTATGGCTACACCTTC
.,.,TRBV6-1,TRBJ2-2,CASSEKGTNTGELFF,TGTGCCAGCAGCGAAAAGGGCACGAACACCGGGGAGCTGTTTTTT
many,.,TRBV11-2,TRBJ2-7,CASSLDQAREQYF,TGTGCCAGCAGCTTAGATCAGGCGCGCGAGCAGTACTTC
.,.,TRBV20-1,TRBJ1-2,CSASRGGPWSYGYTF,TGCAGTGCTTCCAGAGGGGGGCCGTGGAGCTATGGCTACACCTTC
.,TRBD1,TRBV29-1,TRBJ2-7,CSVEGQGTYEQYF,TGCAGCGTTGAGGGACAGGGGACCTACGAGCAGTACTTC
.,.,TRBV20-1,TRBJ1-6,CSARDLTNSPLHF,TGCAGTGCTAGAGATCTAACTAATTCACCCCTCCACTTT
once,TRBD2,TRBV28,TRBJ2-1,CASSLGTRPRNEQFF,TGTGCCAGCAGTTTGGGGACTAGACCCAGAAATGAGCAGTTCTTC
.,.,TRBV12-5,TRBJ1-6,CASALGHPYNSPLHF,TGTGCTAGTGCCCTGGGGCACCCCTATAATTCACCCCTCCACTTT
.,.,TRBV12-3/TRBV12-4,TRBJ2-1,CASSLGLIWDEQFF,TGTGCCAGCAGTTTGGGACTGATTTGGGATGAGCAGTTCTTC
.,.,TRBV18,TRBJ2-7,CASSPLRRGGEYF,TGTGCCAGCTCTCCCCTTAGGCGGGGAGGCGAGTACTTC
few,.,TRBV7-8,TRBJ1-4,CASSLGTANEKLFF,TGTGCCAGCAGCTTAGGGACAGCGAATGAAAAACTGTTTTTT
.,.,TRBV6-1,TRBJ1-2,CASSTGWNYGYTF,TGTGCCAGCAGTACAGGGTGGAACTATGGCTACACCTTC
.,.,TRBV10-3,TRBJ2-3,CATKGLRTDTQYF,TGTGCCACGAAGGGACTCCGCACAGATACGCAGTATTTT
.,.,TRBV7-9,TRBJ2-7,CASSLAGRLFYEQYF,TGTGCCAGCAGCTTAGCGGGACGCTTGTTCTACGAGCAGTACTTC
.,.,TRBV3-1,TRBJ1-2,CASSQVGGNYGYTF,TGTGCCAGCAGCCAGGTCGGTGGGAACTATGGCTACACCTTC
few,.,TRBV12-3/TRBV12-4,TRBJ2-3,CASTLSLRTASTDTQYF,TGTGCCAGCACCCTCAGCTTGAGGACAGCGAGCACAGATACGCAGTATTTT
few,.,TRBV5-1,TRBJ2-2,CASSPTRPAGELFF,TGCGCCAGCAGCCCGACAAGACCGGCCGGGGAGCTGTTTTTT
few,.,TRBV4-2,TRBJ1-1,CASSQETGITEAFF,TGTGCCAGCAGCCAAGAGACGGGGATCACTGAAGCTTTCTTT
.,.,TRBV21-1,TRBJ2-1,CASSKALWLQAQFF,TGTGCCAGCAGCAAAGCGCTTTGGCTTCAGGCGCAGTTCTTC
few,.,TRBV11-1,TRBJ1-1,CASSLGETGFSKPPEAFF,TGTGCCAGCAGCTTAGGGGAGACCGGTTTCTCCAAACCCCCTGAAGCTTTCTTT
.,.,TRBV20-1,TRBJ2-5,CSARIRDIQETQYF,TGCAGTGCTAGAATCAGAGACATCCAAGAGACCCAGTACTTC
.,.,TRBV6-5,TRBJ1-5,CASSYSGTSQPQHF,TGTGCCAGCAGTTACTCGGGGACTTCGCAGCCCCAGCATTTT
.,.,TRBV12-3/TRBV12-4,TRBJ1-4,CASSFGTSKRNEKLFF,TGTGCCAGCAGTTTTGGGACATCAAAGAGGAATGAAAAACTGTTTTTT